This entry lists 32 T cell receptor beta chains sequenced from one sample in a study of CD4 T cells in relation to SARS-CoV-2 and coronaviruses. The antigens these receptors bind are not known. The table came from immunoSEQ multiplex PCR; TCRdb's copy has only in-frame clones and leaves some out. Of about 29,000 clones in the sample, 78% are singletons; the top ten hold 20% to 25%. The unexposed donors gave CD4+ T cells in 2011-2018, prior to COVID-19. After about 11 days of culture, CD4+ T cells were isolated. Input material: CD4+ T cells from PBMCs, cultured in vitro. Receptors were obtained from a human donor in good health.

This clone was counted a few times. The chain carries TRBV2 and TRBJ2-7; a weak D match, TRBD1 (5 bases). V was trimmed by 6 bases and J by 4 bases, leaving 19 bases between them. The CDR3 covers 15 residues. The germline V gene encodes CDR1 SNHLY and CDR2 FYNNEI. CDR3 DNA: TGTGCCAGCAGGCTCTTCTGGGTACAGGAATACGAGCAGTACTTC. This translates into CASRLFWVQEYEQYF.

This sequence joins TRBV7-2 and TRBJ1-3; the match to TRBD1 covers 8 bases. This CDR3 is 16 amino acids long. The germline CDR1 and CDR2 sequences are SGHTA and FQGNSA. V was pared by 3 bases and J by 0 bases, with 4 bases of the junction left unmatched. The CDR3, as DNA: TGTGCCAGCAGCTTGACAGGGGATAGCTCTGGAAACACCATATATTTT. Translating gives CASSLTGDSSGNTIYF.

This chain joins TRBV9 and TRBJ2-7, with D possibly being TRBD1 or TRBD2 (5 bases each). Trimming removed 0 bases from V and 7 bases from J, with 20 bases in between. The CDR3 runs 16 residues. Germline CDR1 is SGDLS and CDR2 is YYNGEE. The CDR3 region has the DNA TGTGCCAGCAGCGTAGAGGGTACTACCTTTGGGGGAGAGCAGTACTTC. It specifies CASSVEGTTFGGEQYF.

The chain is built from TRBV7-2 and TRBJ1-6; D is possibly TRBD1 (5 bases). Germline V gives CDR1 SGHTA, CDR2 FQGNSA. Trimming took off 1 base at V and 10 bases at J, with 14 bases between the two ends. CDR3 length: 15 amino acids. The DNA of the CDR3 is TGTGCCAGCAGCTTAGGCGGGGCCTCAGTCTCACCCCTCCACTTT. It is translated as CASSLGGASVSPLHF.

This clone turned up a few times. The chain couples TRBV2 to TRBJ1-3, with 7 bases that match TRBD1. The V segment lost 6 bases and the J segment 2 bases; nucleotides outside the gene matches: 1. CDR3 size: 13 residues. CDR1 and CDR2 (germline): SNHLY, FYNNEI. CDR3 nucleotide sequence: TGTGCCAGCAGGCAGGGGGCTGGAAACACCATATATTTT. Translating it yields CASRQGAGNTIYF. Supplemented by reference TRBV2 and TRBJ1-3, the full variable domain reads EPEVTQTPSHQVTQMGQEVILRCVPISNHLYFYWYRQILGQKVEFLVSFYNNEISEKSEIFDDQFSVERPDGSNFTLKIRSTKLEDSAMYFCASRQGAGNTIYFGEGSWLTVV.

The chain uses TRBV5-6 and TRBJ1-2; D is unresolved. CDR3 size: 15 residues. Trimming pared 0 bases from V and 7 bases from J, leaving 16 bases between. Germline CDR1 is SGHDT and CDR2 is YYEEEE. The DNA for the CDR3 is TGTGCCAGCAGCTTGGTCGAGACCGGGATTGGTGGCTACACCTTC. Its protein is CASSLVETGIGGYTF.

The V call is TRBV5-6, the J call TRBJ2-1; TRBD2 matches 12 bases. Germline assignment: CDR1 SGHDT and CDR2 YYEEEE. V was pared by 4 bases and J by 6 bases, with 5 bases of the junction left unmatched. This CDR3 has 15 amino acids. The DNA for the CDR3 is TGTGCCAGCAGCCCTAGCGGGGGGGCTTCCAATGAGCAGTTCTTC. Translated, it gives CASSPSGGASNEQFF. The full variable domain, with the rest looked up from reference TRBV5-6 and TRBJ2-1, is DAGVTQSPTHLIKTRGQQVTLRCSPKSGHDTVSWYQQALGQGPQFIFQYYEEEERQRGNFPDRFSGHQFPNYSSELNVNALLLGDSALYLCASSPSGGASNEQFFGPGTRLTVL.

The rearrangement joins TRBV4-3 to TRBJ2-7; TRBD2 aligns across 8 bases. The trim removed 0 bases at V and 1 base at J, leaving 5 bases unmatched. The CDR3 contains 16 residues. Germline CDR1 reads LGHNA; CDR2 reads YSLEER. CDR3 nucleotide sequence: TGCGCCAGCAGCCAAGATCTAGCGGGTATTTCCTACGAGCAGTACTTC. Translated, it gives CASSQDLAGISYEQYF.

The J gene is TRBJ2-3, the V gene TRBV5-6; D may correspond to TRBD1 or TRBD2 (5 bases each). Between the trimmed V and J ends, which lost 2 bases and 0 bases, there was a span of 19 bases. CDR3 length: 18 amino acids. Germline values: CDR1 SGHDT, CDR2 YYEEEE. The CDR3 nucleotides are TGTGCCAGCAGCTTCTTCTCGGTTTTGGGGGTTAGCACAGATACGCAGTATTTT. It is translated as CASSFFSVLGVSTDTQYF.

V gene TRBV5-5 combines with J gene TRBJ2-5, with 8 bases that match TRBD2. The CDR3 length is 15 residues. V was pared by 0 bases and J by 3 bases, with 4 bases of the junction left unmatched. Germline-derived CDR1 and CDR2 are SGHKS and YYEKEE (reference sequence). The CDR3 DNA reads as TGTGCCAGCAGCTTGGGCAGCGGGGGAAAAGAGACCCAGTACTTC. Protein product: CASSLGSGGKETQYF.

The chain recombines TRBV12-3 or TRBV12-4 with TRBJ1-2; D remains unclear. Trimming cost V 0 bases and J 5 bases, with 7 bases left between them. The CDR3 is made up of 13 amino acids. As DNA, the CDR3 is TGTGCCAGCAGTTTAGCTGCTTTTTATGGCTACACCTTC. Translation gives CASSLAAFYGYTF.

The chain has TRBV7-9 and TRBJ2-7, with 9 positions matching TRBD2. Trimming removed 4 bases from V and 5 bases from J; junction bases left unmatched: 12. Germline assignment: CDR1 SEHNR and CDR2 FQNEAQ (reference sequence). This CDR3 spans 16 amino acids. In DNA, the CDR3 is TGTGCCAGCAGCTCCCTAGCGGGAAAGCTCTGGGACGAGCAGTACTTC. Residues: CASSSLAGKLWDEQYF.

The V gene is TRBV23-1, the J gene TRBJ2-3, with D possibly matching TRBD2 (5 bases). TRBV23-1 is marked as an open reading frame, function uncertain. V was cut by 4 bases and J by 2 bases, with 19 bases left in between. The CDR3 covers 17 residues. The DNA of the CDR3 is TGCGCCAGCAGTCGATCTTCGGGGTCCGAATCCACAGATACGCAGTATTTT. Translated, it gives CASSRSSGSESTDTQYF.

This clone turned up a few times. The J gene is TRBJ2-5, the V gene TRBV2; the D is unclear. With 0 bases removed from V and 1 base from J, the gap between germline ends came to 9 bases. From germline, CDR1 is SNHLY and CDR2 FYNNEI. This CDR3 region has 15 residues. The CDR3 protein is CASSEAPPRQETQYF. CDR3 DNA: TGTGCCAGCAGTGAAGCGCCCCCACGCCAAGAGACCCAGTACTTC. The full variable domain, with the rest looked up from reference TRBV2 and TRBJ2-5, is EPEVTQTPSHQVTQMGQEVILRCVPISNHLYFYWYRQILGQKVEFLVSFYNNEISEKSEIFDDQFSVERPDGSNFTLKIRSTKLEDSAMYFCASSEAPPRQETQYFGPGTRLLVL.

The J gene is TRBJ2-3, the V gene TRBV9; a possible D gene is TRBD2 (7 bases). Deletions cut 0 bases from V and 4 bases from J, with 15 bases between. Per the germline V gene, CDR1 is SGDLS and CDR2 is YYNGEE. The CDR3 has 16 amino acids. The CDR3 loop reads CASSVVWGGPSDTQYF. DNA of the CDR3: TGTGCCAGCAGCGTAGTGTGGGGGGGCCCGTCAGATACGCAGTATTTT.

The chain is built from TRBV3-1 (or the pseudogene TRBV3-2) and TRBJ2-7, with D tentatively TRBD2 (6 bases). This CDR3 is built from 19 residues. Germline V gene data show CDR1 as LGHDT and CDR2 as YNNKEL (reference sequence). The germline V and J ends were trimmed by 0 bases and 1 base, with 22 bases remaining between them. This CDR3 is CASSQEFGLGTSGSYEQYF. For the CDR3, the DNA is TGTGCCAGCAGCCAAGAATTCGGGTTAGGGACTTCGGGGTCCTACGAGCAGTACTTC.

This clone was seen only a few times. This CDR3 is CASSSLIAGGRNIQYF. The CDR3, as DNA: TGTGCCAGCAGCTCCCTCATAGCGGGGGGGCGAAACATTCAGTACTTC. The chain carries TRBV7-2 and TRBJ2-4; TRBD2 agrees at 11 bases. From germline, CDR1 is SGHTA and CDR2 FQGNSA. Trimming at V came to 4 bases and at J to 6 bases, leaving 8 bases not matched to a gene. CDR3 size: 16 residues.

The rearrangement joins TRBV6-2 or TRBV6-3 to TRBJ2-7; TRBD1 matches at 7 bases. V shed 5 bases, J shed 9 bases, and the junction held 19 bases outside the gene matches. The CDR3 has 16 residues. Germline V gives CDR1 MNHEY, CDR2 SVGEGT. Here the CDR3 reads CASSIPTGTVTTRQYF. CDR3 nucleotides: TGTGCCAGCAGTATTCCAACCGGGACAGTCACTACGAGGCAGTACTTC.

This clone has only one observation. The chain couples TRBV11-2 to TRBJ1-1; D unclear. Germline CDR1 and CDR2: SGHAT and FQNNGV. The ends were cut back, 5 bases at V and 1 base at J, with 8 bases in the middle. The CDR3 has 13 amino acids. CDR3: CASSLHSNTEAFF. DNA of the CDR3: TGTGCCAGCAGCCTTCACTCGAACACTGAAGCTTTCTTT.

The CDR3 DNA follows: TGTGCCAGCAGCTTAGAAGGCCACACTGAAGCTTTCTTT. It translates to CASSLEGHTEAFF. This chain connects TRBV7-9 to TRBJ1-1; D call uncertain. The CDR3 sequence is 13 residues long. V dropped 1 base and J dropped 3 bases, with 6 bases sitting between them. CDR1 and CDR2 from the germline V gene are SEHNR and FQNEAQ (reference sequence).

The rearrangement uses TRBV4-1 and TRBJ1-3; the D gene is possibly TRBD1 (6 bases). V lost 4 bases and J lost 5, with 18 bases in between. The CDR3 consists of 16 residues. The V gene's germline CDR1 is MGHRA and CDR2 YSYEKL. The CDR3 DNA reads as TGCGCCAGCAGCCCCTGGGGGGCCGGGGTTCGAAACACCATATATTTT. Encoded protein: CASSPWGAGVRNTIYF.

This clone was detected only once. The chain has TRBV19 and TRBJ2-7; TRBD1 might be the D (5 bases). The CDR3 length is 14 residues. The germline V gene has CDR1 LNHDA and CDR2 SQIVND (reference sequence). V was clipped by 5 bases and J by 7 bases, with 18 bases between them. DNA of the CDR3: TGTGCCAGTAGTCGCAGGGTAACGGGCGTTGAGCAGTACTTC. Protein: CASSRRVTGVEQYF.

This clone appeared a few times. The chain links TRBV5-4 to TRBJ2-7; tentatively, D is TRBD2 (6 bases). Germline V gene sequence: CDR1 SGHNT, CDR2 YYREEE (reference sequence). Trimming pared 10 bases from V and 0 bases from J, leaving 14 bases between. This CDR3 is 13 amino acids long. CDR3 nucleotides: TGTGCCGCCTCGGGGGTTAACTCCTACGAGCAGTACTTC. Translated, it gives CAASGVNSYEQYF.

CDR3 sequence: CASSGDVRAWNTEAFF. CDR3 nucleotide sequence: TGTGCCAGCAGTGGGGATGTCCGGGCCTGGAACACTGAAGCTTTCTTT. The V gene is TRBV2, the J gene TRBJ1-1; D remains ambiguous. V lost 4 bases and J 1 base, leaving 16 bases between the germline ends. In germline, CDR1 is SNHLY, CDR2 FYNNEI. CDR3 size: 16 residues.

The chain combines TRBV5-4 with TRBJ2-2, with D unclear. The germline V gene encodes CDR1 SGHNT and CDR2 YYREEE (reference sequence). This CDR3 spans 15 amino acids. V lost 3 bases, J lost 0 bases, and 9 bases lay in between. The CDR3 DNA is TGTGCCAGCAGCTATAAAGGGACGAACACCGGGGAGCTGTTTTTT. Its translation: CASSYKGTNTGELFF.

This clone was seen only once. The chain couples TRBV11-2 to TRBJ2-3; weak D call: TRBD2 (5 bases). The germline CDR1 and CDR2 sequences are SGHAT and FQNNGV. V was pared by 2 bases and J by 0 bases, with 6 bases between. The CDR3 loop spans 14 amino acids. In DNA form, the CDR3 reads TGTGCCAGCAGCTTATGGAGGAGCACAGATACGCAGTATTTT. Protein sequence: CASSLWRSTDTQYF.

The sample holds one count of this clone. This chain uses TRBV7-9 with TRBJ2-1; TRBD2 agrees at 10 bases. The length of the CDR3 is 15 residues. CDR1 SEHNR and CDR2 FQNEAQ come from the germline V gene (reference sequence). V shed 0 bases and J 15 bases; nucleotides not matched to a gene: 11. CDR3 loop: CASSLATSSGGGGFF. As DNA, the CDR3 is TGTGCCAGCAGCTTAGCGACGTCTAGCGGGGGAGGTGGGTTCTTC.

The gene calls are TRBV16 and TRBJ1-5; D is ambiguous. V was trimmed by 0 bases and J by 7 bases, leaving 13 bases between them. The CDR3 covers 15 residues. The V gene's germline CDR1 is KGHSY and CDR2 FQNENV. This CDR3 is CASSQSAERRQPQHF. The CDR3 DNA follows: TGTGCCAGCAGCCAATCGGCAGAAAGGAGACAGCCCCAGCATTTT.

The chain employs TRBV15 and TRBJ2-5; D ambiguous. The germline V gene has CDR1 LNHNV and CDR2 YYDKDF (reference sequence). V was shortened by 0 bases and J by 7 bases, with 9 bases between the two germline ends. This CDR3 region has 13 residues. CDR3 loop: CATSRDRTGTQYF. The CDR3 DNA sequence: TGTGCCACCAGCAGAGATCGGACGGGGACCCAGTACTTC.

The chain recombines TRBV7-2 with TRBJ2-1; D possibly corresponds to TRBD2 (7 bases). V lost 1 base and J 9 bases, leaving 16 bases between the germline ends. The germline gives CDR1 SGHTA, CDR2 FQGNSA. The length of the CDR3 is 15 residues. CDR3 loop: CASSLVRVGGREQFF. As DNA, the CDR3 is TGTGCCAGCAGCTTAGTAAGGGTGGGGGGGCGTGAGCAGTTCTTC.

This chain uses TRBV3-1 (or the pseudogene TRBV3-2) with TRBJ1-2; the match to TRBD1 covers 8 bases. V lost 1 base and J lost 4; bases outside the gene matches: 8. The CDR3 is 16 residues long. Germline V CDR1 and CDR2: LGHDT, YNNKEL (reference sequence). CDR3 protein: CASSQAGRGLSYGYTF. CDR3 nucleotides: TGTGCCAGCAGCCAAGCCGGCAGGGGGCTTTCCTATGGCTACACCTTC.

This clone was seen only once. The genes are TRBV5-6 and TRBJ2-5, with 7 bases that match TRBD1. The trim removed 3 bases at V and 3 bases at J, leaving 17 bases unmatched. Germline CDR1 and CDR2: SGHDT and YYEEEE. The CDR3 totals 18 residues. CDR3 amino acids: CASSSPGGGIRGKETQYF. CDR3 bases: TGTGCCAGCAGCTCTCCAGGGGGTGGCATCAGGGGAAAAGAGACCCAGTACTTC.